The 2 T cell receptor beta chains below were found in one sample sequenced in a study of blood T cell repertoires in COVID-19. Data came from immunoSEQ multiplex PCR; TCRdb stores just in-frame clones and leaves some out. Among 160,000 or so clones listed, approximately 84% were seen once. The sample was peripheral blood. These receptors were obtained from a woman aged 50 to 60 with COVID-19, enrolled during active disease.

The chain recombines TRBV7-8 with TRBJ2-1; D might be TRBD1 (5 bases). This CDR3 is 16 amino acids long. In germline, CDR1 is SGHVS, CDR2 FQNEAQ. The V end was cut by 5 bases, the J end by 0 bases, with 14 bases between. CDR3 nucleotide sequence: TGTGCCAGCAGCCGAGACGTTGACAGCTCCTACAATGAGCAGTTCTTC. Encoded protein: CASSRDVDSSYNEQFF.

The gene calls are TRBV5-1 and TRBJ2-1; TRBD1 aligns across 7 bases. Germline trimming cut 0 bases from V and 6 bases from J; bases unmatched to any gene: 3. The CDR3 has 14 amino acids. Per the germline V gene, CDR1 is SGHRS and CDR2 is YFSETQ. The CDR3 here is CASSLGSGGNEQFF. The CDR3 DNA sequence: TGCGCCAGCAGCTTGGGTTCAGGGGGCAATGAGCAGTTCTTC.